One sample yielded the 20 T cell receptor beta chains listed below, sequenced in a study of CD8 T cells in Susac syndrome. Random hexamers served to reverse transcribe roughly 0.5 to 1 ug RNA. TCRdb recomputed calls from the immunoSEQ multiplex PCR reads with MiXCR, one row per CDR3 protein. The sample holds 200,000 or so distinct CDR3 sequences, about 95% seen once. Sample: CD4+ T cells from PBMCs. Receptors were obtained from a human donor with multiple sclerosis.

This chain connects TRBV3-1 to TRBJ2-6; 7 bases line up with TRBD1. The V and J ends lost 2 bases and 3 bases, in that order; junction bases with no gene match: 7. CDR3 length: 17 residues. The germline gives CDR1 LGHDT, CDR2 YNNKEL (reference sequence). CDR3 coding DNA: TGTGCCAGCAGCCAAAGACCAGGGACAGATGGGGCCAACGTCCTGACTTTC. It encodes CASSQRPGTDGANVLTF. Variable domain in full (rest from reference TRBV3-1 and TRBJ2-6): DTAVSQTPKYLVTQMGNDKSIKCEQNLGHDTMYWYKQDSKKFLKIMFSYNNKELIINETVPNRFSPKSPDKAHLNLHINSLELGDSAVYFCASSQRPGTDGANVLTFGAGSRLTVL.

The J gene is TRBJ1-2, the V gene TRBV7-2; 10 nucleotides line up with TRBD1. Germline trimming cut 3 bases from V and 6 bases from J; bases unmatched to any gene: 1. This CDR3 contains 13 residues. Looked up from germline, CDR1 is SGHTA and CDR2 is FQGNSA. In nucleotides, the CDR3 is TGTGCCAGCAGCTTGGACAGGGGGGATGGCTACACCTTC. Its protein is CASSLDRGDGYTF.

The chain employs TRBV5-1 and TRBJ2-7; perhaps D is TRBD1 or TRBD2 (5 bases each). Trimming pared 1 base from V and 6 bases from J, leaving 11 bases between. The germline V gene encodes CDR1 SGHRS and CDR2 YFSETQ. The CDR3 extends over 13 amino acids. CDR3 protein: CASSLFGAVEQYF. CDR3 DNA sequence: TGCGCCAGCAGCTTGTTCGGGGCAGTCGAGCAGTACTTC.

V usage is TRBV12-3 or TRBV12-4 and J usage is TRBJ1-1, with 7 bases identical to TRBD1. V dropped 5 bases and J dropped 1; count of bases not matched to a gene: 4. The CDR3 runs 14 residues. CDR3 amino acids: CASSKNRGNTEAFF. The CDR3 DNA reads as TGTGCCAGCAGTAAAAACAGGGGGAACACTGAAGCTTTCTTT.

The J gene is TRBJ2-6, the V gene TRBV19, with D hard to call. V lost 3 bases and J 4 bases, leaving 13 bases between the germline ends. This CDR3 has 16 residues. Germline V gene data show CDR1 as LNHDA and CDR2 as SQIVND (reference sequence). In DNA, the CDR3 is TGTGCCAGTAGTATCGTCCTCCGGACCGGGGCCAACGTCCTGACTTTC. This codes for CASSIVLRTGANVLTF. Full variable domain (outside the CDR3, taken from reference TRBV19 and TRBJ2-6): DGGITQSPKYLFRKEGQNVTLSCEQNLNHDAMYWYRQDPGQGLRLIYYSQIVNDFQKGDIAEGYSVSREKKESFPLTVTSAQKNPTAFYLCASSIVLRTGANVLTFGAGSRLTVL.

The rearrangement links TRBV18 to TRBJ1-5; D is perhaps TRBD1 (6 bases). CDR3 size: 13 residues. V was shortened by 8 bases and J by 3 bases, with 11 bases between the two germline ends. Germline loops: CDR1 KGHSH, CDR2 LQKENI. For the CDR3, the DNA is TGTGCCAGCCACGGACAGTACAATCAGCCCCAGCATTTT. This translates into CASHGQYNQPQHF.

The chain links TRBV20-1 to TRBJ2-3, with D perhaps matching TRBD2 (5 bases). The CDR3 loop spans 13 amino acids. The V gene lost 6 bases and the J gene lost 2 bases, with 12 bases spanning the gap. Germline V gene sequence: CDR1 DFQATT, CDR2 SNEGSKA (reference sequence). The CDR3 nucleotides are TGCAGTGCCCGACGGGGATACACAGATACGCAGTATTTT. It specifies CSARRGYTDTQYF.

This chain links TRBV15 with TRBJ1-1, with no clear D. The germline V gene encodes CDR1 LNHNV and CDR2 YYDKDF (reference sequence). The CDR3 is made up of 14 amino acids. Between the trimmed V and J ends, which lost 8 bases and 4 bases, there was a span of 17 bases. CDR3 sequence (DNA): TGTGCCACCCGGGTCTCTAGGAGAGGCACTGAAGCTTTCTTT. This codes for CATRVSRRGTEAFF.

The V call is TRBV29-1, the J call TRBJ1-2; 9 bases agree with TRBD1. The CDR3 consists of 12 residues. Germline V gene data show CDR1 as SQVTM and CDR2 as ANQGSEA. V was clipped by 4 bases and J by 3 bases; unmatched bases: 0. The CDR3 bases are TGCAGCGTTGGACAGGGGGACTATGGCTACACCTTC. Translation gives CSVGQGDYGYTF.

This sequence joins TRBV14 and TRBJ1-6; no clear D gene. CDR3 length: 16 amino acids. CDR1 is SGHDN, CDR2 FVKESK, per germline. V lost 0 bases to trimming and J lost 6 bases, with 12 bases between them. CDR3 sequence reads: CASSQDRISVNSPLHF. In DNA form, the CDR3 reads TGTGCCAGCAGCCAAGATCGCATCTCCGTTAATTCACCCCTCCACTTT.

The V gene is TRBV7-9, the J gene TRBJ2-7; no reliable D call. CDR1 is SEHNR and CDR2 is FQNEAQ in the germline V gene (reference sequence). The CDR3 totals 12 residues. Deletions cut 2 bases from V and 4 bases from J, with 6 bases between. CDR3 in amino acids: CASSLFRYEQYF. As DNA, the CDR3 is TGTGCCAGCAGCTTATTTCGGTACGAGCAGTACTTC.

The chain links TRBV7-2 to TRBJ2-3; TRBD2 matches at 13 bases. V dropped 6 bases and J dropped 5; count of bases not matched to a gene: 5. The CDR3 loop spans 15 amino acids. Germline CDR1 reads SGHTA; CDR2 reads FQGNSA. CDR3 residues: CASSSTSGRIDTQYF. The CDR3 nucleotides read TGTGCCAGCAGTTCGACTAGCGGGAGGATAGATACGCAGTATTTT.

The chain recombines TRBV7-9 with TRBJ2-7, with D maybe TRBD2 (6 bases). Trimming stripped 4 bases from V and 3 bases from J, with 16 bases between. The CDR3 sequence is 15 residues long. Germline values: CDR1 SEHNR, CDR2 FQNEAQ (reference sequence). DNA of the CDR3: TGTGCCAGCAGCTCCCGATCGACGGGAGACTACGAGCAGTACTTC. Translation: CASSSRSTGDYEQYF. The complete variable domain, with remaining parts taken from reference TRBV7-9 and TRBJ2-7, reads DTGVSQNPRHKITKRGQNVTFRCDPISEHNRLYWYRQTLGQGPEFLTYFQNEAQLEKSRLLSDRFSAERPKGSFSTLEIQRTEQGDSAMYLCASSSRSTGDYEQYFGPGTRLTVT.

The CDR3 loop is CASSQAGSGGAVTDTQYF. The CDR3, as DNA: TGTGCCAGCAGCCAAGCGGGAAGCGGGGGGGCTGTTACAGATACGCAGTATTTT. The V call is TRBV3-1, the J call TRBJ2-3; 10 bases align to TRBD2. V lost 1 base and J lost 3; bases outside the gene matches: 10. The CDR3 loop spans 18 amino acids. In germline, CDR1 is LGHDT, CDR2 YNNKEL (reference sequence).

The V and J genes are TRBV7-9 and TRBJ2-3; D is ambiguous. Trimming removed 5 bases from V and 0 bases from J, with 12 bases in between. This CDR3 is 15 amino acids long. Germline CDR1 reads SEHNR; CDR2 reads FQNEAQ (reference sequence). The CDR3 DNA reads TGTGCCAGCAGCCTTCCCCGACCGAGCACAGATACGCAGTATTTT. Its translation: CASSLPRPSTDTQYF. The full variable domain, in which reference TRBV7-9 and TRBJ2-3 provide the parts outside the CDR3, is DTGVSQNPRHKITKRGQNVTFRCDPISEHNRLYWYRQTLGQGPEFLTYFQNEAQLEKSRLLSDRFSAERPKGSFSTLEIQRTEQGDSAMYLCASSLPRPSTDTQYFGPGTRLTVL.

The gene calls are TRBV7-2 and TRBJ2-1; D not certain. The germline V gene has CDR1 SGHTA and CDR2 FQGNSA. The CDR3 extends over 12 amino acids. The V end lost 2 bases, the J end lost 8 bases, and 7 bases lay between the germline ends. CDR3 DNA: TGTGCCAGCAGCTTAACAAGGCATGAGCAGTTCTTC. Translation gives CASSLTRHEQFF.

V and J are TRBV9 and TRBJ2-3; the match to TRBD2 covers 11 bases. V shed 4 bases, J shed 7 bases, and the junction held 5 bases outside the gene matches. CDR3 length equals 14 residues. Germline V gene sequence: CDR1 SGDLS, CDR2 YYNGEE. The CDR3 loop is CASSLPSGRNTQYF. DNA for the CDR3: TGTGCCAGCAGCCTTCCTAGCGGGAGGAATACGCAGTATTTT.

Only one count was recorded for this clonotype. For the CDR3, the DNA is TGTGCCCGCGGCCGGCTGGAAGCTTTCTTT. Amino acids: CARGRLEAFF. This sequence joins TRBV30 and TRBJ1-1; no definite D call. This CDR3 spans 10 amino acids. V lost 8 bases, J lost 8 bases, and 12 bases lay in between. Germline-derived CDR1 and CDR2 are GTSNPN and SVGIG (reference sequence).

V gene TRBV6-1 combines with J gene TRBJ2-6; the D is unclear. The CDR3 totals 21 residues. V lost 2 bases and J 2 bases, leaving 25 bases between the germline ends. Germline CDR1 reads MNHNS; CDR2 reads SASEGT. Written as DNA, the CDR3 is TGTGCCAGCAGTGAAAGCAGGCCGGGTGACCCGGAACGAACTGGGGCCAACGTCCTGACTTTC. This gives the protein CASSESRPGDPERTGANVLTF.

The gene calls are TRBV29-1 and TRBJ1-4; 7 nucleotides align to TRBD1. The CDR3 consists of 15 residues. Looked up from germline, CDR1 is SQVTM and CDR2 is ANQGSEA. V lost 7 bases, J lost 7 bases, and 15 bases stayed unmatched. CDR3 amino acids: CSDPFAGQLIEKLFF. The DNA of the CDR3 is TGCAGCGACCCCTTTGCGGGACAGCTTATTGAAAAACTGTTTTTT.